This entry lists 14 T cell receptor beta chains sequenced from one sample in a study of blood T cell repertoires in COVID-19. Repertoires were generated with immunoSEQ multiplex PCR, while TCRdb's copy carries only in-frame clones and drops some. The sample consists of roughly 100,000 clones, about 84% of them appearing once. The sequencing sample was made of peripheral blood. These receptors were obtained from a woman aged 55-69 years with acute or convalescent COVID-19.

The chain uses TRBV9 and TRBJ2-6; TRBD2 agrees at 9 bases. With V trimmed by 2 bases and J by 8 bases, 5 bases remained unmatched. The CDR3 totals 15 residues. CDR1 and CDR2 (germline): SGDLS, YYNGEE. CDR3 nucleotides: TGTGCCAGCAGCGTTCTAGCGGGAACGACCAACGTCCTGACTTTC. Its protein is CASSVLAGTTNVLTF.

J is TRBJ2-7 and V is TRBV23-1; 8 bases map to TRBD1. TRBV23-1 is an open reading frame whose function is uncertain. With V trimmed by 6 bases and J by 2 bases, 3 bases remained unmatched. This CDR3 is built from 13 residues. The CDR3 spells CASSRTGTYEQYF. The CDR3 DNA reads as TGCGCCAGCAGCAGGACAGGGACCTACGAGCAGTACTTC.

The V gene is TRBV7-9, the J gene TRBJ2-7, with 10 positions matching TRBD1. V shed 3 bases, J shed 0 bases, and the junction held 5 bases outside the gene matches. CDR3 length: 16 amino acids. CDR1 is SEHNR, CDR2 FQNEAQ, per germline (reference sequence). The CDR3 DNA is TGTGCCAGCAGCTTCGGGACAGGGGATTACTCCTACGAGCAGTACTTC. Residues: CASSFGTGDYSYEQYF. Full variable domain (missing parts from reference TRBV7-9 and TRBJ2-7): DTGVSQNPRHKITKRGQNVTFRCDPISEHNRLYWYRQTLGQGPEFLTYFQNEAQLEKSRLLSDRFSAERPKGSFSTLEIQRTEQGDSAMYLCASSFGTGDYSYEQYFGPGTRLTVT.

The rearrangement links TRBV2 to TRBJ2-7, with 9 bases that match TRBD2. Per germline, CDR1 SNHLY and CDR2 FYNNEI. This CDR3 has 20 residues. The J segment lost 4 bases and the V segment lost 6 bases, leaving 25 bases of the junction unmatched. The CDR3 is CASRTARDRTLAGELYEQYF. CDR3 nucleotide sequence: TGTGCCAGCAGAACCGCCCGGGACCGAACTTTAGCGGGAGAATTGTACGAGCAGTACTTC.

The chain combines TRBV27 with TRBJ2-3; D possibly corresponds to TRBD2 (6 bases). The V end lost 5 bases, the J end lost 5 bases, and 14 bases lay between the germline ends. The CDR3 length is 14 residues. Germline-derived CDR1 and CDR2 are MNHEY and SMNVEV (reference sequence). The chain's CDR3 is CASSHRRREDTQYF. The CDR3, as DNA: TGTGCCAGCAGTCATCGACGGAGGGAAGATACGCAGTATTTT.

The V and J genes are TRBV30 and TRBJ2-5; 7 nucleotides agree with TRBD2. Losses at the gene ends were 4 bases for V and 3 bases for J; bases not matched to a gene: 2. The CDR3 covers 12 residues. Germline CDR1 GTSNPN, CDR2 SVGIG (reference sequence). The CDR3 here is CAWNSGEETQYF. The DNA of the CDR3 is TGTGCCTGGAACAGCGGGGAAGAGACCCAGTACTTC.

This clone occurred a few times. The rearrangement uses TRBV10-3 and TRBJ1-1; 11 bases line up with TRBD1. CDR3 size: 17 residues. Looked up from germline, CDR1 is ENHRY and CDR2 is SYGVKD. V shed 1 base and J 0 bases; nucleotides not matched to a gene: 4. The CDR3 DNA sequence: TGTGCCATCAGTGAGTACGGGACAGGGGGTTTGAACACTGAAGCTTTCTTT. Its translation: CAISEYGTGGLNTEAFF.

The rearrangement links TRBV4-1 to TRBJ1-5; 11 bases fit TRBD1. Germline V CDR1 and CDR2: MGHRA, YSYEKL. This CDR3 has 17 amino acids. Trimming took 3 bases from V and 6 from J; bases not matched to a gene: 10. For the CDR3, the DNA is TGCGCCAGCAGCCAGAGTCCGGGACAGGGGGTGATTCAGCCCCAGCATTTT. Protein: CASSQSPGQGVIQPQHF.

CDR3 DNA sequence: TGTGCCAGCAGCTTAGGGGACAGCCGCCGCTATGGCTACACCTTC. This translates into CASSLGDSRRYGYTF. The rearrangement uses TRBV7-9 and TRBJ1-2; TRBD1 agrees at 7 bases. The CDR3 runs 15 residues. Per the germline V gene, CDR1 is SEHNR and CDR2 is FQNEAQ (reference sequence). The V segment lost 1 base and the J segment 4 bases; nucleotides outside the gene matches: 6.

This rearrangement joins TRBV6-1 to TRBJ1-1; 7 bases match TRBD1. V dropped 2 bases and J dropped 8; count of bases not matched to a gene: 5. Germline loops: CDR1 MNHNS, CDR2 SASEGT. This CDR3 is 13 amino acids long. The CDR3 protein is CASSESGGLEAFF. CDR3 bases: TGTGCCAGCAGTGAATCAGGGGGGTTAGAAGCTTTCTTT.

The chain recombines TRBV19 with TRBJ1-2; TRBD1 matches 9 bases. This CDR3 contains 14 residues. Trimming took 6 bases from V and 7 from J; bases not matched to a gene: 9. Germline lookup yields CDR1 LNHDA and CDR2 SQIVND (reference sequence). The CDR3 here is CASSKGQGSLGYTF. Here the CDR3 DNA reads TGTGCCAGTAGCAAGGGACAGGGCAGTCTTGGCTACACCTTC.

This chain joins TRBV30 and TRBJ2-7, with a tentative D call TRBD1 (6 bases). Germline V CDR1 and CDR2: GTSNPN, SVGIG (reference sequence). The CDR3 is made up of 12 amino acids. V was clipped by 3 bases and J by 3 bases, with 9 bases between them. The DNA of the CDR3 is TGTGCCTGGAGCAAGGGGGACTACGAGCAGTACTTC. Its translation is CAWSKGDYEQYF.

This clone showed up just a few times. The chain is built from TRBV6-6 and TRBJ1-2; unclear D gene. V lost 2 bases, J lost 0 bases, and 7 bases lay in between. Germline loops: CDR1 MNHNY, CDR2 SVGAGI (reference sequence). The CDR3 is made up of 14 amino acids. The CDR3 protein is CASSYPGANYGYTF. The CDR3 nucleotides read TGTGCCAGCAGTTACCCCGGGGCTAACTATGGCTACACCTTC.

This clone occurred many times. The V gene is TRBV19, the J gene TRBJ2-1, with 8 bases identical to TRBD2. The CDR3 runs 15 residues. Trimming at V came to 2 bases and at J to 4 bases, leaving 4 bases not matched to a gene. Germline V gene sequence: CDR1 LNHDA, CDR2 SQIVND (reference sequence). The CDR3 bases are TGTGCCAGTAGTATAACGGGGGGGGATTACAATGAGCAGTTCTTC. Translated: CASSITGGDYNEQFF.